These T cell receptor beta chains were read from a single sample in a study of beta chain features in type 1 diabetes. Measured with immunoSEQ multiplex PCR; TCRdb has only the in-frame clones, and not every one. The sample records 900,000 or so clones, 17% being singletons. Sequenced sample: naive CD4+ T cells from blood. The receptors here all came from a young woman in good health. The CDR3 runs from the conserved cysteine through the conserved F or W. The order of the fields is clone size, J gene, D gene, V gene, CDR3 protein, CDR3 DNA. The D gene is left open where the match is weak. Clone sizes are given selectively: once, few, many, or a class where the clone is expanded.

size: few; J: TRBJ2-5; D: .; V: TRBV21-1; CDR3: CASSKFRRWDQETQYF; DNA: TGTGCCAGCAGCAAATTCCGGCGTTGGGACCAAGAGACCCAGTACTTC
size: .; J: TRBJ2-3; D: TRBD2; V: TRBV29-1; CDR3: CSTQREATDTQYF; DNA: TGCAGCACCCAGCGGGAGGCCACAGATACGCAGTATTTT
size: .; J: TRBJ1-1; D: .; V: TRBV20-1; CDR3: CSARGNREAFF; DNA: TGCAGTGCTAGAGGCAACAGGGAAGCTTTCTTT
size: few; J: TRBJ2-5; D: TRBD2; V: TRBV18; CDR3: CASSPVQAGGQETQYF; DNA: TGTGCCAGCTCACCAGTTCAGGCGGGAGGGCAAGAGACCCAGTACTTC
size: .; J: TRBJ2-2; D: .; V: TRBV4-3; CDR3: CASSQDSYANTGELFF; DNA: TGCGCCAGCAGCCAAGATTCCTACGCGAACACCGGGGAGCTGTTTTTT
size: few; J: TRBJ2-2; D: .; V: TRBV25-1; CDR3: CASSDRGWELFF; DNA: TGTGCCAGCAGTGATAGGGGATGGGAGCTGTTTTTT
size: .; J: TRBJ2-5; D: TRBD2; V: TRBV7-9; CDR3: CASSLGLAGGQETQYF; DNA: TGTGCCAGCAGCCTTGGACTAGCGGGAGGGCAAGAGACCCAGTACTTC
size: few; J: TRBJ2-7; D: TRBD2; V: TRBV10-3; CDR3: CAISPSGGSGEQYF; DNA: TGTGCCATCAGCCCTAGCGGGGGTTCCGGCGAGCAGTACTTC
size: few; J: TRBJ1-2; D: TRBD1; V: TRBV18; CDR3: CASSPRYMGQGPHGYTF; DNA: TGTGCCAGCTCACCGCGATACATGGGACAGGGCCCTCATGGCTACACCTTC
size: few; J: TRBJ1-4; D: .; V: TRBV5-4; CDR3: CASSLGATNEKLFF; DNA: TGTGCCAGCAGCTTGGGGGCTACTAATGAAAAACTGTTTTTT
size: few; J: TRBJ2-4; D: TRBD2; V: TRBV7-2; CDR3: CASSSGLPGGIQYF; DNA: TGTGCCAGCAGCTCGGGCCTCCCGGGGGGCATTCAGTACTTC
size: once; J: TRBJ2-1; D: TRBD1; V: TRBV10-3; CDR3: CAISGQGGAGEQFF; DNA: TGTGCCATCAGTGGACAGGGGGGGGCGGGTGAGCAGTTCTTC
size: few; J: TRBJ1-2; D: TRBD1; V: TRBV5-4; CDR3: CASRHRDSGGYTF; DNA: TGTGCCAGCAGACACCGGGACAGCGGCGGCTACACCTTC
size: .; J: TRBJ2-2; D: .; V: TRBV7-2; CDR3: CASSQVTEGMGELFF; DNA: TGTGCCAGCAGCCAAGTAACAGAGGGTATGGGGGAGCTGTTTTTT
size: .; J: TRBJ2-5; D: .; V: TRBV18; CDR3: CASSPPNQETQYF; DNA: TGTGCCAGCTCACCACCAAATCAAGAGACCCAGTACTTC
size: few; J: TRBJ2-2; D: .; V: TRBV10-3; CDR3: CAITEGRHTGELFF; DNA: TGTGCCATCACTGAGGGACGTCACACCGGGGAGCTGTTTTTT
size: once; J: TRBJ2-7; D: .; V: TRBV29-1; CDR3: CSVDRLTGLEQYF; DNA: TGCAGCGTAGACCGACTTACAGGGCTCGAGCAGTACTTC
size: few; J: TRBJ2-1; D: .; V: TRBV7-2; CDR3: CASSPRDLGPFF; DNA: TGTGCCAGCAGCCCCCGGGACCTCGGGCCGTTCTTC
size: few; J: TRBJ1-2; D: .; V: TRBV4-3; CDR3: CASSKTGTENYGYTF; DNA: TGCGCCAGCAGCAAAACCGGGACGGAAAACTATGGCTACACCTTC
size: .; J: TRBJ2-7; D: TRBD2; V: TRBV6-5; CDR3: CASSYSASGRYEQYF; DNA: TGTGCCAGCAGTTACTCGGCTAGCGGGAGGTACGAGCAGTACTTC
size: once; J: TRBJ2-7; D: TRBD1; V: TRBV7-2; CDR3: CASSLIGQGSYEQYF; DNA: TGTGCCAGCAGCTTAATCGGACAGGGCTCCTACGAGCAGTACTTC
size: few; J: TRBJ1-3; D: .; V: TRBV7-2; CDR3: CASSPWGNSGNTIYF; DNA: TGTGCCAGCAGCCCCTGGGGCAACTCTGGAAACACCATATATTTT
size: .; J: TRBJ2-1; D: .; V: TRBV5-6; CDR3: CASSWQGNEQFF; DNA: TGTGCCAGCAGCTGGCAGGGGAATGAGCAGTTCTTC
size: .; J: TRBJ2-3; D: TRBD2; V: TRBV12-5; CDR3: CASARTSGSDTQYF; DNA: TGTGCTAGTGCACGGACTAGCGGCTCAGATACGCAGTATTTT
size: .; J: TRBJ1-2; D: .; V: TRBV19; CDR3: CASSIARTSSGYTF; DNA: TGTGCCAGTAGTATAGCCAGGACGTCTTCTGGCTACACCTTC
size: few; J: TRBJ2-4; D: .; V: TRBV18; CDR3: CASSPGQIIAKNIQYF; DNA: TGTGCCAGCTCACCCGGACAAATTATAGCCAAAAACATTCAGTACTTC
size: few; J: TRBJ2-7; D: TRBD1; V: TRBV29-1; CDR3: CSGQDRGSYEQYF; DNA: TGCAGCGGCCAGGACAGGGGGAGCTACGAGCAGTACTTC
size: few; J: TRBJ2-1; D: .; V: TRBV7-3; CDR3: CASSPEGSSIYNEQFF; DNA: TGTGCCAGCAGTCCCGAAGGGTCTTCAATCTACAATGAGCAGTTCTTC
size: few; J: TRBJ2-3; D: .; V: TRBV18; CDR3: CASSPRSDTQYF; DNA: TGTGCCAGCTCACCAAGATCAGATACGCAGTATTTT
size: few; J: TRBJ2-3; D: .; V: TRBV4-2; CDR3: CASSQFLGTDTQYF; DNA: TGTGCCAGCAGCCAATTTCTCGGCACAGATACGCAGTATTTT
size: .; J: TRBJ1-1; D: .; V: TRBV15; CDR3: CATSKSGGTEAFF; DNA: TGTGCCACCAGCAAGTCGGGAGGCACTGAAGCTTTCTTT
size: few; J: TRBJ2-7; D: TRBD2; V: TRBV7-8; CDR3: CASSLHSGGYEQYF; DNA: TGTGCCAGCAGCTTACATTCGGGGGGCTACGAGCAGTACTTC
size: .; J: TRBJ1-3; D: .; V: TRBV6-5; CDR3: CASSSELSSGNTIYF; DNA: TGTGCCAGCAGTTCCGAACTGAGCTCTGGAAACACCATATATTTT
size: .; J: TRBJ2-5; D: .; V: TRBV18; CDR3: CASSPPGVETQYF; DNA: TGTGCCAGCTCACCACCCGGGGTCGAGACCCAGTACTTC
size: .; J: TRBJ2-1; D: .; V: TRBV9; CDR3: CASSVDGSNYFNEQFF; DNA: TGTGCCAGCAGCGTAGATGGCTCCAACTATTTCAATGAGCAGTTCTTC
size: .; J: TRBJ1-2; D: TRBD1; V: TRBV5-1; CDR3: CASSGTVPSPGYTF; DNA: TGCGCCAGCAGCGGGACAGTACCTTCTCCTGGCTACACCTTC
size: .; J: TRBJ2-7; D: .; V: TRBV5-6; CDR3: CASSLLSKSLYEQYF; DNA: TGTGCCAGCAGCTTGTTAAGTAAAAGTCTCTACGAGCAGTACTTC
size: few; J: TRBJ2-5; D: .; V: TRBV7-2; CDR3: CASSLATGLETQYF; DNA: TGTGCCAGCAGCTTAGCGACGGGATTGGAGACCCAGTACTTC
size: .; J: TRBJ2-2; D: .; V: TRBV6-5; CDR3: CASSYLGFANTGELFF; DNA: TGTGCCAGCAGTTACCTGGGTTTCGCGAACACCGGGGAGCTGTTTTTT
size: .; J: TRBJ2-7; D: TRBD2; V: TRBV5-6; CDR3: CASSLPSGYEQYF; DNA: TGTGCCAGCAGCTTGCCTAGCGGATACGAGCAGTACTTC
size: few; J: TRBJ2-5; D: TRBD1; V: TRBV18; CDR3: CASSPLGQGIETQYF; DNA: TGTGCCAGCTCACCTCTGGGACAGGGGATAGAGACCCAGTACTTC
size: .; J: TRBJ1-5; D: .; V: TRBV4-2; CDR3: CASSQDWGSGDQPQHF; DNA: TGTGCCAGCAGCCAAGATTGGGGCTCGGGGGATCAGCCCCAGCATTTT
size: .; J: TRBJ2-5; D: .; V: TRBV5-1; CDR3: CASSLSSPRLMSGTQYF; DNA: TGCGCCAGCAGCTTGTCTTCCCCCCGGTTAATGTCGGGGACCCAGTACTTC
size: .; J: TRBJ2-4; D: TRBD1; V: TRBV19; CDR3: CASGQVEVKNIQYF; DNA: TGTGCCAGTGGACAGGTTGAGGTTAAAAACATTCAGTACTTC
size: .; J: TRBJ2-2; D: .; V: TRBV19; CDR3: CASSIQGNTGELFF; DNA: TGTGCCAGTAGTATACAGGGAAACACCGGGGAGCTGTTTTTT
size: few; J: TRBJ2-1; D: TRBD1; V: TRBV7-9; CDR3: CASSTQIWLRGPDYNEQFF; DNA: TGTGCCAGCAGCACCCAAATATGGTTGAGGGGGCCGGACTACAATGAGCAGTTCTTC
size: .; J: TRBJ1-2; D: TRBD1; V: TRBV18; CDR3: CASSPPTGREKYGYTF; DNA: TGTGCCAGCTCACCTCCGACAGGGAGGGAAAAGTATGGCTACACCTTC